Presented here are 20 T cell receptor beta chains from one specimen sequenced in a study of T-cell memory formation after mild COVID-19. Via MiXCR, TCRdb re-called the 5' RACE reads, giving one row per CDR3 protein. The sample includes 200,000 to 250,000 distinct CDR3 sequences, around 9.5% of them seen just once. Sequencing used PBMCs or a T cell subset sorted from them (not recorded which). The origin of the receptors is a man between 18 and 29 years old who had mild COVID-19 (a few samples of this study predate the infection). Cell type and time point are not known.

V and J are TRBV7-2 and TRBJ1-2; D may be TRBD1 (6 bases). V lost 6 bases to trimming and J lost 1 base, with 15 bases between them. Germline V gives CDR1 SGHTA, CDR2 FQGNSA. The CDR3 is made up of 15 amino acids. In nucleotides, the CDR3 is TGTGCCAGCAGGAAAGATCGAGGGGGTAACTATGGCTACACCTTC. Its translation: CASRKDRGGNYGYTF.

In its sample, this clonotype was seen many times. The chain uses TRBV4-3 and TRBJ2-5; D is undetermined. The CDR3 has 14 residues. V lost 2 bases to trimming and J lost 4 bases, with 11 bases between them. The V gene's germline CDR1 is LGHNA and CDR2 YSLEER. The CDR3 DNA reads TGCGCCAGCAGCCAATCCCGGGTTTCAGAGACCCAGTACTTC. Translated: CASSQSRVSETQYF.

This clonotype was counted a few times. The V gene is TRBV5-1, the J gene TRBJ2-1; 8 bases are shared with TRBD2. The V gene end was trimmed by 5 bases and the J gene end by 7 bases; junction bases not matched to a gene: 11. CDR1 SGHRS and CDR2 YFSETQ come from the germline V gene. The CDR3 sequence is 15 residues long. CDR3 bases: TGCGCCAGCAGAGGAGTAGCGGGGTCTGAGAATGAGCAGTTCTTC. Translated: CASRGVAGSENEQFF. The entire variable domain, with the rest obtained from reference TRBV5-1 and TRBJ2-1, is as follows: KAGVTQTPRYLIKTRGQQVTLSCSPISGHRSVSWYQQTPGQGLQFLFEYFSETQRNKGNFPGRFSGRQFSNSRSEMNVSTLELGDSALYLCASRGVAGSENEQFFGPGTRLTVL.

The sample holds many counts of this clonotype. The rearrangement links TRBV7-2 to TRBJ1-5; possibly TRBD1 for D (6 bases). Looked up from germline, CDR1 is SGHTA and CDR2 is FQGNSA. This CDR3 region has 18 residues. V lost 0 bases and J 3 bases, leaving 18 bases between the germline ends. The CDR3 sequence is CASSLARGGYTLNQPQHF. The CDR3 nucleotides are TGTGCCAGCAGCTTAGCTAGAGGGGGATACACCCTCAATCAGCCCCAGCATTTT.

This clonotype was observed many times. The chain's CDR3 is CASSLAGTSGSSTDTQYF. For the CDR3, the DNA is TGTGCCAGCAGCTTAGCCGGGACTAGCGGGAGTAGCACAGATACGCAGTATTTT. The rearrangement links TRBV7-2 to TRBJ2-3, with 14 bases lining up with TRBD2. Trimming removed 0 bases from V and 0 bases from J; junction bases left unmatched: 2. Germline V gene sequence: CDR1 SGHTA, CDR2 FQGNSA. CDR3 size: 18 residues.

The chain employs TRBV11-3 and TRBJ2-5, with D tentatively TRBD2 (5 bases). The CDR3 is 13 amino acids. Germline lookup yields CDR1 SGHNT and CDR2 YENEEA. V lost 5 bases, J lost 2 bases, and 9 bases lay in between. The chain's CDR3 is CASSIREQETQYF. DNA of the CDR3: TGTGCCAGCAGCATCCGGGAACAAGAGACCCAGTACTTC.

At least ten counts were recorded for this clonotype. The chain combines TRBV11-3 with TRBJ2-1; TRBD1 matches at 8 bases. The germline V gene encodes CDR1 SGHNT and CDR2 YENEEA. This CDR3 comprises 18 residues. V lost 0 bases, J lost 0 bases, and 7 bases stayed unmatched. The CDR3 DNA sequence: TGTGCCAGCAGCTTAGAACAGGGGGGCTCGAGCTCCTACAATGAGCAGTTCTTC. This encodes CASSLEQGGSSSYNEQFF.

This clonotype was observed a handful of times. The chain's CDR3 is CASSRQGATSTDTQYF. The CDR3 DNA reads TGTGCCAGCAGTCGACAGGGGGCGACTAGCACAGATACGCAGTATTTT. This chain connects TRBV12-3 or TRBV12-4 to TRBJ2-3, with TRBD1 matching 10 bases. This CDR3 contains 16 residues. V dropped 5 bases and J dropped 0; count of bases not matched to a gene: 5.

V gene TRBV2 combines with J gene TRBJ2-7, with a possible D match to TRBD1 (6 bases). V was shortened by 7 bases and J by 3 bases, with 13 bases between the two germline ends. The CDR3 consists of 13 residues. The germline V gene encodes CDR1 SNHLY and CDR2 FYNNEI. The CDR3 spells CASNPDRLYEQYF. The CDR3 DNA reads TGTGCCAGCAACCCGGACAGACTCTACGAGCAGTACTTC.

As regards this clonotype: The junction departs from the called germline gene at one end, perhaps through a read error. This chain joins TRBV7-9 and TRBJ2-2; perhaps TRBD2 as D (5 bases). This CDR3 comprises 18 residues. Germline-derived CDR1 and CDR2 are SEHNR and FQNEAQ (reference sequence). CDR3 region: CASRTGGDSGMGTGELFF. CDR3 DNA sequence: TGTGCCAGCAGGACCGGAGGCGATTCGGGGATGGGCACCGGGGAACTGTTTTTT.

CDR3 amino acids: CASPFVSGNTEAFF. The DNA for the CDR3 is TGTGCCAGCCCCTTCGTCTCAGGGAACACTGAAGCTTTCTTT. V usage is TRBV28 and J usage is TRBJ1-1; D uncertain. The CDR3 length is 14 residues. Germline V gene data show CDR1 as MDHEN and CDR2 as SYDVKM. Trimming took off 8 bases at V and 1 base at J, with 14 bases between the two ends.

This clonotype came up a few times. CDR3 nucleotides: TGTGCCACCAGCAGGGCTCGGCTAGCGGAGACCCAGTACTTC. Encoded protein: CATSRARLAETQYF. The rearrangement links TRBV15 to TRBJ2-5; a weak D match, TRBD2 (6 bases). CDR3 size: 14 residues. Trimming removed 3 bases from V and 5 bases from J, with 13 bases in between. Germline V gene lookup returns CDR1 LNHNV and CDR2 YYDKDF (reference sequence).

This clonotype was seen ten or more times. The chain couples TRBV2 to TRBJ2-3; D is undetermined. From germline, CDR1 is SNHLY and CDR2 FYNNEI. V lost 7 bases, J lost 0 bases, and 11 bases lay in between. The CDR3 length is 14 residues. The DNA for the CDR3 is TGTGCCAGCACCGAACTCGGGAGCACAGATACGCAGTATTTT. It is translated as CASTELGSTDTQYF. Full variable domain (missing parts from reference TRBV2 and TRBJ2-3): EPEVTQTPSHQVTQMGQEVILRCVPISNHLYFYWYRQILGQKVEFLVSFYNNEISEKSEIFDDQFSVERPDGSNFTLKIRSTKLEDSAMYFCASTELGSTDTQYFGPGTRLTVL.

This clonotype was picked up a small number of times. This chain connects TRBV18 to TRBJ1-2; 10 nucleotides line up with TRBD1. Unmatched junction bases numbered 7, after V lost 3 bases and J lost 6 bases. The CDR3 length is 15 residues. The germline CDR1 and CDR2 sequences are KGHSH and LQKENI. CDR3 sequence reads: CASSPSGQGSHGYTF. Written as DNA, the CDR3 is TGTGCCAGCTCACCGTCGGGACAGGGGTCTCATGGCTACACCTTC.

V usage is TRBV9 and J usage is TRBJ1-3; 7 nucleotides agree with TRBD1. V shed 2 bases, J shed 0 bases, and the junction held 5 bases outside the gene matches. CDR3 length equals 16 residues. CDR1 is SGDLS and CDR2 is YYNGEE in the germline V gene. CDR3 region: CASSVEGQISGNTIYF. The CDR3, as DNA: TGTGCCAGCAGCGTCGAGGGACAGATCTCTGGAAACACCATATATTTT. The variable domain in full, with the rest retrieved from reference TRBV9 and TRBJ1-3, is DSGVTQTPKHLITATGQRVTLRCSPRSGDLSVYWYQQSLDQGLQFLIQYYNGEERAKGNILERFSAQQFPDLHSELNLSSLELGDSALYFCASSVEGQISGNTIYFGEGSWLTVV.

This clonotype was detected once. The rearrangement links TRBV6-5 to TRBJ2-1; no definite D call. CDR1 MNHEY and CDR2 SVGAGI come from the germline V gene. V was cut by 6 bases and J by 3 bases, with 9 bases left in between. The CDR3 contains 13 residues. DNA of the CDR3: TGTGCCAGCAGGGATCAGAGCTACAATGAGCAGTTCTTC. This codes for CASRDQSYNEQFF.

The genes are TRBV4-1 and TRBJ1-2, with 7 bases identical to TRBD1. V lost 5 bases, J lost 0 bases, and 12 bases stayed unmatched. This CDR3 comprises 17 residues. Germline V gives CDR1 MGHRA, CDR2 YSYEKL. The chain's CDR3 is CASSTNLQGLANYGYTF. As DNA, the CDR3 is TGCGCCAGCAGCACGAACTTACAGGGGTTAGCTAACTATGGCTACACCTTC.

This rearrangement joins TRBV12-3 or TRBV12-4 to TRBJ1-2; no definite D call. The V and J ends lost 2 bases and 4 bases respectively, with 8 bases between them. The length of the CDR3 is 13 residues. Here the CDR3 DNA reads TGTGCCAGCAGTTTACGACGGAGCTATGGCTACACCTTC. It specifies CASSLRRSYGYTF.

The chain joins TRBV11-2 to TRBJ2-1; 9 nucleotides line up with TRBD2. Germline CDR1 is SGHAT and CDR2 is FQNNGV. The V and J ends lost 2 bases and 10 bases, in that order; junction bases with no gene match: 18. The CDR3 runs to 18 residues. The CDR3: CASSLRVPAGGPRGEQFF. DNA for the CDR3: TGTGCCAGCAGCTTACGTGTCCCGGCGGGGGGGCCCCGCGGCGAGCAGTTCTTC.

The gene calls are TRBV20-1 and TRBJ1-5, with TRBD1 identical over 8 bases. The CDR3 is made up of 14 amino acids. Germline V gene data show CDR1 as DFQATT and CDR2 as SNEGSKA (reference sequence). J gave up 5 bases and V 6 bases, and 9 bases lay outside the gene matches. The CDR3 DNA reads as TGCAGTGCCAGGATGACAGGGGTGCATCAGCCCCAGCATTTT. Its translation is CSARMTGVHQPQHF.